Listed here is a single T cell receptor beta chain. Its specificity is not known. The sample originates from a study of shared clonotypes between healthy human individuals. Whole-study context: Ranging from 18 to 49 in age, donors were two women and a few men. Per donor, CD8 memory used one plate, CD8 naive used two, CD4 memory used three and CD4 naive used three. Findings of the study overall: Generation probabilities were higher for clonotypes shared across all four sorted-subset donors than for unshared ones.

CDR3 length equals 15 residues. V lost 3 bases to trimming and J lost 5 bases; unmatched junction nucleotides: 3. Germline lookup yields CDR1 SGHRS and CDR2 YFSETQ. The table came from immunoSEQ multiplex PCR; TCRdb's copy has only in-frame clones and leaves some out. The repertoire consists of approximately 1,000,000 clones, with around 78% occurring once and the leading ten covering around 0.47%. This rearrangement joins TRBV5-1 to TRBJ2-1; 12 bases are shared with TRBD2. The sample taken for sequencing was memory CD4+ T cells from PBMCs. Subset defined: CD45RA-negative fraction. The source of this sequence is a man aged 18 to 29 in good health. Some clones in this sample may be carry-over from other donors' samples. The CDR3 protein is CASSSLAGGNNEQFF. CDR3 coding DNA: TGCGCCAGCAGCTCCCTAGCGGGAGGGAACAATGAGCAGTTCTTC.